This T cell receptor beta chain was retrieved from a study of T cells in Graves' hyperthyroidism and ophthalmopathy. Overall study findings and caveats: Model output signaled ophthalmopathy a median around 6.9 months ahead of onset. Stable hyperthyroidism and ophthalmopathy were separated using 13 V-J signatures.

Notes on this clonotype: Its antigen is currently unknown.

There were TCR beta CDR3 regions amplified from RNA transcripts. Carried out on the TCR CDR3, a first-round RT-PCR used the HTBI primer set. MiXCR, run by TCRdb on the multiplex PCR reads, gives a single entry per CDR3 protein. Among a few hundred thousand distinct CDR3 sequences listed, approximately 14% were seen once. Patients were aged 18 to 65, had disease duration under 2 months, and had newly diagnosed hyperthyroidism. CDR3 size: 15 residues. Germline V gene sequence: CDR1 MNHNS, CDR2 SASEGT. Losses at the gene ends were 5 bases for V and 6 bases for J; bases not matched to a gene: 7. The sample consisted of blood. V is TRBV6-1 and J is TRBJ2-7, with 13 bases lining up with TRBD2. This clonotype originated in a woman in her 30s with Graves' hyperthyroidism. The CDR3: CASSWTSGSVSEQYF. CDR3 DNA: TGTGCCAGCAGTTGGACTAGCGGGAGTGTTAGCGAGCAGTACTTC.